Detailed here is one TCR beta chain. The antigen it recognizes is unknown. Base quality data are lacking; no much larger clone is found one base away. V is pruned by 1 base and J by 9 bases, leaving 9 bases of the junction without a gene match. The CDR3 measures 15 amino acids from cysteine to phenylalanine. The read is trimmed to its CDR3 DNA, 45 bases read in frame from base 1. Taken from the germline V gene, the CDR1 and CDR2 loops are MNHNS and SASEGT. The data are from a study of cytomegalovirus exposure and HLA in healthy donors (dated by TCRdb to 2016 to 2017). Background for the entire study: According to an earlier analysis of several hundred of the donors, 150 million to 200 million T cells yielded 117 million unique TCR beta sequences and about 280 Gb of sequence data. All discovery cohort repertoires had been generated using a single sequencing platform. Besides the first cohort of about 730 subjects, a separate validation cohort made up of 120 different subjects was used. A later genetic analysis used genome-wide SNP genotypes for about 60% of the roughly 700 donors, treating that subset as a discovery cohort. Across about 370 genotyped donors of the cohort, an average of approximately 240,000 unique TCR beta nucleotide sequences per donor were sequenced, and roughly 18% of those sequences were non-productive. The study aimed to test whether signatures of past pathogen exposure could be identified by cataloging public T cell receptors. In an earlier analysis of 587 of the donors, high-throughput TCR beta sequencing was used to judge whether each TCR beta V gene segment behaved as functional or pseudogenic. Using immunosequencing, the study profiled T cell repertoires from fewer than 700 subjects and related those repertoires to cytomegalovirus serostatus. Of the 300 to 450 genotyped donors, roughly 80% were placed in the genetic ancestry cluster associated with self-reported Caucasian donors. High-throughput TCR immunosequencing, statistical association of individual TCRs with disease status, and machine learning were combined to predict cytomegalovirus infection status. Typing coverage differed by locus: A, B, C, DRB1 and DQB1 were typed in roughly 629-640 donors, DQA1 in 500 to 550, DPA1 in 600 to 610, and DPB1 in just under 480. Alongside the repertoire data, information on donor age, sex, ethnicity and CMV serostatus was compiled. Around 330 gigabases of sequencing data and around 80 million unique TCR sequences made up an early release that covered over 550 HLA-typed donors. In a later analysis, previously published TCR beta repertoires from 666 donors were re-analyzed and high-resolution HLA genotyping was added so that TCR occurrence patterns could be studied. Roughly 5 DR-DQ haplotypes were handled as single units for association and clustering because linkage in the cohort was strong. Rather than drawing on any new phenotypic data, the later analysis identified candidate immune exposures from TCR beta sequences and the way those sequences occurred across donors. Class I and class II HLA loci were covered by the typing at four-digit resolution.

Results the study describes overall, beyond this receptor: A later genetic analysis reported fewer N-insertions in productive TCRs among donors in an Asian-associated ancestry cluster than the roughly 700-donor mean. A later analysis found that HLA-associated TCR beta chains were more clonally expanded and had lower generation probabilities than equally common non-associated chains. A cluster of highly shared sequence variants was judged likely to be a technical artifact of the sequencing pipeline. Over 15 rarely observed V segments, including chromosome 9 orphons, were excluded from the earlier analysis of about 600 of the donors because counts were too low. Because HLA typing was unavailable for some donors at each locus, only the typed subset was used in association tests. In a later analysis, several top co-occurrence clusters were reported to appear linked to parvovirus B19, influenza, CMV and Epstein-Barr virus. Strong co-occurrence of HLA alleles, especially DR and DQ, made assigning TCR associations to individual alleles difficult. V-gene and J-gene trimming of TCR beta chains was associated with a missense DCLRE1C variant in a later genetic analysis, and the association was replicated in an independent cohort. In both the original and validation cohorts, the classifier was reported to diagnose cytomegalovirus status with high specificity and sensitivity. In an earlier analysis of approximately 590 of the donors, most TCR beta V segments were observed in productive rearrangements about 87% or about 30% of the time, broadly matching IMGT annotations. Linkage disequilibrium might explain the correlated functional status among segregating V segments, but an unknown experimental factor could not be excluded. Sequencing depth was assumed to be roughly uniform across donors in the presence/absence analyses, though that assumption may not hold. Three of the identified cytomegalovirus-associated TCR beta chains were confirmed in vitro to be specific for cytomegalovirus antigens. A later analysis associated about 17,000 TCR beta sequences with specific HLA alleles at a false discovery rate of 0.05. The study listed 150 to 200 TCR beta chains as associated with cytomegalovirus. This cohort had only TCR beta chains sequenced, and the lack of alpha or paired-chain data limited which features could be detected. A later analysis found that most CMV-associated TCR beta chains appeared HLA-restricted, with HLA associations seemingly driven largely by CMV exposure. According to a later analysis, TCR association rates differed among HLA loci, with DRB1 alleles showing the most associated TCRs and HLA-C alleles showing the fewest. CMV serostatus was the only immune exposure information available for the cohort. The authors suggested that the approach could potentially be generalized to other disease states and immunological phenotypes. A further reported finding was that TCR beta sequences accurately predicted the HLA-A and HLA-B alleles for most subjects in the first cohort. Across donors, most TCR sequences were observed very rarely, whereas some public TCRs were present in many individuals. The 87-base-pair reads could not distinguish some IMGT-functional V segments, including TRBV6-2 and TRBV6-3, so those segments were excluded.

Libraries were constructed by the immunoSEQ multiplex PCR assay. The multiplex PCR relied on a mix of 60 forward primers for TCR Vbeta segments and 13 reverse primers for TCR Jbeta segments. A multiplex PCR assay on genomic DNA amplified the CDR3 region of rearranged TCR beta genes. On the Illumina HiSeq System, the amplified TCR beta libraries were sequenced as 87-base-pair reads. In the source study's methods: A later analysis counted tens of millions of unique TCR beta chains across the 666 repertoires, and 9 million to 14 million of these chains were shared by at least two donors. Raw reads were error-corrected and collapsed into unique sequences with a nearest-neighbor algorithm that merged closely related sequences to remove PCR and sequencing errors. V, D and J gene segments were assigned by aligning CDR3 sequences to IMGT reference sequences. Each retained sequence needed at least a six-nucleotide match to both a V gene segment and a J gene segment. Rearrangements were classified as productive when the CDR3 lacked stop codons and remained in frame with V and J, and all other rearrangements were classified as non-productive. CDR3 was defined by IMGT convention, running from the second conserved V-encoded cysteine to the conserved J-encoded phenylalanine. Sequences without an unambiguous match to a single V gene segment were excluded from the earlier analysis of over 500 of the donors. In an earlier analysis of several hundred of the donors, a V segment was called functional when productive rearrangements were above 56.7%, and segregating when the standard deviation between donors exceeded 5%. A statistical classification framework was built for diagnosing cytomegalovirus status from the catalog of TCR beta chain sequences. V and J gene assignment, in a later analysis, came from comparing TCR nucleotide sequences with IMGT/GENE-DB human TR gene sequences. A later analysis assigned CDR3 sequences and most-parsimonious VDJ recombination scenarios with the TCRdist pipeline. In a later analysis, each TCR beta chain was defined by its CDR3 amino acid sequence together with its V-gene family, and reads lacking a unique V-gene family were excluded. In a later analysis, 450 to 600 highly shared, low-generation-probability nucleotide sequences were removed to address suspected cross-contamination and a sequencing artifact. In a later analysis, a clonal expansion index for each public chain was calculated from normalized within-repertoire ranks of inferred template counts. Generation probabilities in a later analysis came from a VDJ recombination model fitted to out-of-frame rearrangements, and those results were checked against IGoR. In a later analysis, hypergeometric tests were used to score TCR-TCR, TCR-HLA and TCR-CMV co-occurrence, with a repertoire-size bias correction applied to TCR pairs. A later analysis estimated false discovery rates by permuting HLA or CMV assignments 20 times. A later analysis grouped co-occurring TCRs with DBSCAN, adding TCRdist sequence similarity when clustering within HLA-allele-positive subsets. For co-occurrence clustering, repertoires with fewer than 30,000 or more than 120,000 public chains were excluded, along with roughly 5 repertoires with anomalous nucleotide sharing. Held by TCRdb, this immuneACCESS table contains in-frame sequences only and omits some clones. Under half of the omission traces to an unresolved V gene where checked; the cause of the rest is unknown. D and trimming were read from the DNA, whereas the V and J calls and clone size are those reported in that table. A total of fewer than 40,000 clones appear in this sample, 80% to 90% of them only once. In total, the top ten clones hold less than 4% of the sample.

In total, 600 or so healthy bone marrow donors made up the cohort. Cohort members were all nominally healthy when sampled, although unrecorded immune exposures were likely present. The donor tested CMV seronegative, placing the donor among the 300 to 450 seronegative members of the cohort. Every donor gave a peripheral blood sample, and the peripheral blood mononuclear cells from that sample were used for TCR beta sequencing. Genomic DNA was extracted from the blood cell samples with the Qiagen DNeasy Blood Extraction Kit. The clonotype was recovered from a woman aged 18-29 years in good health and CMV-seronegative. This sequence uses TRBV6-1 and TRBJ1-5; TRBD1 matches 7 bases in the middle. Material for sequencing was PBMCs. The CDR3 sequence is CASSEVRTGGPPQHF. The sequenced DNA: TGTGCCAGCAGTGAAGTCCGGACAGGCGGTCCGCCCCAGCATTTT.